A selection of T cell receptor beta chains follows, all from one sample in a study of T-cell memory formation after mild COVID-19. TCRdb re-called the 5' RACE reads through MiXCR, storing one row per CDR3 protein. Of about 250,000 distinct CDR3 sequences detected, 15% appear once; the ten largest clones hold 2% to 2.5%. The sequenced sample was PBMCs or a T cell subset sorted from them (not recorded which). The source is an adult woman who had mild COVID-19 (a few samples of this study predate the infection). Cell type and time point are not known. The conserved cysteine and the conserved F or W are not part of the CDR3 here. A D gene is named only where the DNA matches it firmly.

cdr3_length	v_call	j_call	d_call	cdr3_aa
13	TRBV20-1	TRBJ2-1	NA	SARAPVVGYNEQF
14	TRBV20-1	TRBJ1-1	TRBD1	SARPGTGRWGTEAF
12	TRBV9	TRBJ1-1	TRBD1	ASSVATGGTEAF
13	TRBV18	TRBJ1-1	NA	ASSPGQGWLGEAF
12	TRBV9	TRBJ1-2	NA	ASSVGDRNYGYT
12	TRBV6-5	TRBJ1-2	NA	ASSRLGRLYGYT
15	TRBV11-2	TRBJ2-1	NA	ASSLEILAVRGNEQF
13	TRBV24-1	TRBJ2-3	NA	ATSGMTSSTDTQY
13	TRBV7-6	TRBJ2-2	NA	ASRDFEVRTGELF
14	TRBV4-2	TRBJ2-2	NA	ASSQSRETNTGELF
14	TRBV20-1	TRBJ2-7	TRBD2	SAPSYRAGGAYEQY
10	TRBV29-1	TRBJ1-2	TRBD1	SVRQGTYGYT
13	TRBV5-6	TRBJ1-2	TRBD1	ASRAGQGTPNGYT
14	TRBV27	TRBJ2-1	TRBD2	ASSLVGLAANNEQF
16	TRBV4-1	TRBJ2-3	TRBD2	ASSSGLAGLPSTDTQY
11	TRBV7-3	TRBJ1-1	TRBD1	ASSLQGGTEAF
10	TRBV11-1	TRBJ2-1	NA	ASSGSGSEQF
13	TRBV30	TRBJ2-6	NA	AWSVWGTGANVLT
15	TRBV14	TRBJ2-3	NA	ASSQGPGKIRGDTQY
12	TRBV12-3/TRBV12-4	TRBJ2-1	TRBD1	ASRPGTVYNEQF
12	TRBV7-9	TRBJ2-7	NA	ASSFTGRSYEQY
11	TRBV12-3/TRBV12-4	TRBJ2-7	NA	ASSPAGLYEQY
14	TRBV6-5	TRBJ2-3	TRBD2	ASRDDRLADTDTQY